What follows describes a single T cell receptor beta chain. The target antigen is unknown. The treatment denotes: oral pan-JAK inhibitor, 5-10 mg twice daily. Peripheral blood samples and lesional scalp punch biopsies were obtained from alopecia areata patients. Germline values: CDR1 SNHLY, CDR2 FYNNEI. The CDR3 spans 17 residues. The V end lost 10 bases, the J end lost 0 bases, and 21 bases lay between the germline ends. The sample belongs to a study of CD8+ T cells in alopecia areata. Overall study context: Patients in the study were on tofacitinib for 6 to 18 months, then off it for 6 months.

Sequencing relied on a cDNA template that was reverse transcribed from extracted RNA. Assay used: immunoSEQ multiplex PCR; TCRdb lists only in-frame clones, some missing. The sample lists 200,000 or so clones; more than 45% were seen once. Overall study results and limits: Tofacitinib yielded significantly lower scalp clonality and fewer expanded CD8+ clones among the top 100.

The clonotype was recovered from a human donor with alopecia areata. The V call is TRBV2, the J call TRBJ2-2; D not certain. The material was CD4+ T cells sorted from blood, obtained at week 24, from a patient treated with tofacitinib. CDR3 in amino acids: CAIQTSNRPSNTGELFF. The DNA of the CDR3 is TGTGCCATCCAGACCTCCAATCGGCCTTCGAACACCGGGGAGCTGTTTTTT.